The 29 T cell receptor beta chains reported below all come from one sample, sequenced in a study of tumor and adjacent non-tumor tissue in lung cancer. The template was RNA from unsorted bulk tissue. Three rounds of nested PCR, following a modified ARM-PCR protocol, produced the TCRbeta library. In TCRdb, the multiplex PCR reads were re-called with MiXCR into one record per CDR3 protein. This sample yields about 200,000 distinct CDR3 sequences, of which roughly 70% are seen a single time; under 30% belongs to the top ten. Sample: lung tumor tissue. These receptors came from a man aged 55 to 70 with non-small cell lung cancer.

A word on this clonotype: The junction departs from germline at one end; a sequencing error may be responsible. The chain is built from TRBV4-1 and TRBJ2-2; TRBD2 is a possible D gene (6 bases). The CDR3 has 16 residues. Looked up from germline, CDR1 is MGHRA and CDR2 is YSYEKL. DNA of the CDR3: TGCGCCAGCAACCAAGTTCCTGGGGCGAACACCGGGGGGCTGTTTTTT. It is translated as CASNQVPGANTGGLFF.

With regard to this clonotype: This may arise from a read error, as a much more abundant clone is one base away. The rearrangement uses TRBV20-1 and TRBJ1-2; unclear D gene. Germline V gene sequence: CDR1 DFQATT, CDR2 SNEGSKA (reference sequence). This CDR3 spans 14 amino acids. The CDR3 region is CSPRDLTERYGYTF. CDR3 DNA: TGCAGTCCTAGAGATCTAACGGAGCGCTATGGCTACACCTTC.

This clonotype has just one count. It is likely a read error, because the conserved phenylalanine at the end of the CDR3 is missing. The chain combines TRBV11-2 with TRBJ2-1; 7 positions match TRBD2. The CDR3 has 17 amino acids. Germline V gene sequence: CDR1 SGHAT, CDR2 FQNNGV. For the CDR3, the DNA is TGTTCCAGCAGCTTAGAAGGGACCCGTAGCGGGTTCGGTGAGCAGTTCATC. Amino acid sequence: CSSSLEGTRSGFGEQFI.

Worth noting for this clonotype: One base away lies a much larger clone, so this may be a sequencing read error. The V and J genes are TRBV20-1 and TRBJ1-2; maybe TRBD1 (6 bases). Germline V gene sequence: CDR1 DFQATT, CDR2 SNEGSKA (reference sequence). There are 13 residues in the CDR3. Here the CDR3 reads CNAFSQGSHGYTF. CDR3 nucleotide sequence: TGCAATGCGTTTAGCCAGGGGTCCCATGGCTACACCTTC.

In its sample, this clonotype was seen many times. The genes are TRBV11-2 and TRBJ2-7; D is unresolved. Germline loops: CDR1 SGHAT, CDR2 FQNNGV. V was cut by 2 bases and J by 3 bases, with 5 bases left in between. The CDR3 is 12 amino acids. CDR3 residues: CASSLNSYEQYF. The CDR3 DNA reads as TGTGCCAGCAGCTTAAATAGCTACGAGCAGTACTTC.

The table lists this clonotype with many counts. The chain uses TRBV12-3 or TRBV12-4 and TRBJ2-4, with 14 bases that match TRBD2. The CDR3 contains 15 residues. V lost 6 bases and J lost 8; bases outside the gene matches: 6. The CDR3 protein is CASRGTSGRRDIQYF. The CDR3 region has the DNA TGTGCCAGCAGGGGGACTAGCGGGAGAAGAGACATTCAGTACTTC.

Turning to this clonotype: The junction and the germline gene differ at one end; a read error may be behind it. CDR3 amino acids: CAGSPRYNEQFF. As DNA, the CDR3 is TGTGCCGGCAGCCCACGCTACAATGAGCAGTTCTTC. The V call is TRBV12-3 or TRBV12-4, the J call TRBJ2-1; no clear D gene. The CDR3 contains 12 residues.

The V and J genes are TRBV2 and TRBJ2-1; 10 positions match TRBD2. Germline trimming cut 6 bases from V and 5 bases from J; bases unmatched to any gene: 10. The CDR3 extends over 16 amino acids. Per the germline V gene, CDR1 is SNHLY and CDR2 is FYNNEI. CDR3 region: CASRIPPSGGHNEQFF. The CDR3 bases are TGTGCCAGCAGGATTCCCCCTAGCGGGGGCCACAATGAGCAGTTCTTC.

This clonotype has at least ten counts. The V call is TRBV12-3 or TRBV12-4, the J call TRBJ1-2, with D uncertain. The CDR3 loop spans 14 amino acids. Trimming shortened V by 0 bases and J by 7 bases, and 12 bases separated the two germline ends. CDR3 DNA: TGTGCCAGCAGTTTAGCGCGGGGAACGGGTGGCTACACCTTC. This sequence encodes CASSLARGTGGYTF.

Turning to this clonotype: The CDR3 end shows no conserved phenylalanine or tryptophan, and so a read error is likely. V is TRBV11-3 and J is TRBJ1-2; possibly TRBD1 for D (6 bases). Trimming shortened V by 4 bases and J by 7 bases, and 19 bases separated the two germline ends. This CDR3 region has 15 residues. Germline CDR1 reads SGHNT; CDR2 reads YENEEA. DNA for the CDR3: TGTGCCAGCAGCTCCAACAGCCCCAGGGGTTCTGGCTACACCTTA. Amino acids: CASSSNSPRGSGYTL.

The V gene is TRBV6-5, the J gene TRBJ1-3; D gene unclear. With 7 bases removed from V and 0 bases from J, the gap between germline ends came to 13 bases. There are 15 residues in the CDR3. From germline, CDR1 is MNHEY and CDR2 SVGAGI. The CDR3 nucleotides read TGTGCCAGCATCTCCACGCAGGACTCTGGAAACACCATATATTTT. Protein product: CASISTQDSGNTIYF.

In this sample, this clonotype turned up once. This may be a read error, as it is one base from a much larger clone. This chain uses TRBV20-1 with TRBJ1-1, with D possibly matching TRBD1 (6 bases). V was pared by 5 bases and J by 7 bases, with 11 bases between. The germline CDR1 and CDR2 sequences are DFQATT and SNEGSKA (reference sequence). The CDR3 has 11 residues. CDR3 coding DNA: TGCAGTGCTGGAGGGGACATTGAAGCTTTCTTT. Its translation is CSAGGDIEAFF.

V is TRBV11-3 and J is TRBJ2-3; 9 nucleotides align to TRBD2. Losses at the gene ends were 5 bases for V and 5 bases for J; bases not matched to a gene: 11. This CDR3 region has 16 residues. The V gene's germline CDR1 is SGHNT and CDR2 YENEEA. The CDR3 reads CASSLLAGGYKDTQYF. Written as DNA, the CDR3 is TGTGCCAGCAGCCTACTCGCGGGGGGGTACAAAGATACGCAGTATTTT.

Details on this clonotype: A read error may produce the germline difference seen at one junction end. In DNA form, the CDR3 reads TGTACCAGCAGTTTCCGGGGGGCGGGTACCGGGGAGCTGTTTTTT. It translates to CTSSFRGAGTGELFF. The V gene is TRBV12-3 or TRBV12-4, the J gene TRBJ2-2, with a tentative D call TRBD2 (7 bases). The CDR3 consists of 15 residues.

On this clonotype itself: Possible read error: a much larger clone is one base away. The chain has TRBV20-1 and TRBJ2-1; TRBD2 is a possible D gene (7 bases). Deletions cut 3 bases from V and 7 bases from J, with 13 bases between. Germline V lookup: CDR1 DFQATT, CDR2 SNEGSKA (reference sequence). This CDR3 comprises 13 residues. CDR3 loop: CSASAGGPNEQFF. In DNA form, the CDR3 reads TGCAGTGCTAGTGCCGGGGGGCCGAATGAGCAGTTCTTC.

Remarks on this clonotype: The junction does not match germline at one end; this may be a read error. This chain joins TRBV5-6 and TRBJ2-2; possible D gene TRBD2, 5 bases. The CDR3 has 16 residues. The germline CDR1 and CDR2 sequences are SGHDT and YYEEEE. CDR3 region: CASILRGMRVYGELFF. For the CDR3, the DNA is TGTGCCAGCATCTTGCGAGGGATGCGTGTTTACGGGGAGCTGTTTTTT.

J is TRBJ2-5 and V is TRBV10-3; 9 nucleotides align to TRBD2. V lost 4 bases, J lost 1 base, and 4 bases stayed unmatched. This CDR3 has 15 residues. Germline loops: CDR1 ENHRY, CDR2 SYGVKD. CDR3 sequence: CAISGLAATQETQYF. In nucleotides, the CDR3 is TGTGCCATCAGTGGACTAGCGGCTACCCAAGAGACCCAGTACTTC.

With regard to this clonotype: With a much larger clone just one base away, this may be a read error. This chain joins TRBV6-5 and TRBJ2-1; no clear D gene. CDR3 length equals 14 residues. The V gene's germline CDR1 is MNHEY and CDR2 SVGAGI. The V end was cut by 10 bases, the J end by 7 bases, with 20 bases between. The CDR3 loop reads CAIMKGWSRNEQFF. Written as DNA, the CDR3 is TGTGCCATCATGAAGGGTTGGAGTAGGAATGAGCAGTTCTTC.

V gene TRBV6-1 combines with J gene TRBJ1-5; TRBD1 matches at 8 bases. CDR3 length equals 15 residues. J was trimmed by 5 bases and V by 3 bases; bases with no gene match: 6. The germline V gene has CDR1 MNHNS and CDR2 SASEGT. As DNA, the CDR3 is TGTGCCAGCAGTGATGGCAGGGGGCTCTATCAGCCCCAGCATTTT. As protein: CASSDGRGLYQPQHF.

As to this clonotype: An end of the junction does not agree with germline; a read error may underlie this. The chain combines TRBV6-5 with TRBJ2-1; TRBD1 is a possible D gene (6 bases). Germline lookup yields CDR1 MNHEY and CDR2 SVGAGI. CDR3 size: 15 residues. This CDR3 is CASSYRGGGGNEQVF. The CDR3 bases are TGTGCCAGCAGTTATAGGGGCGGTGGGGGCAATGAGCAGGTCTTC.

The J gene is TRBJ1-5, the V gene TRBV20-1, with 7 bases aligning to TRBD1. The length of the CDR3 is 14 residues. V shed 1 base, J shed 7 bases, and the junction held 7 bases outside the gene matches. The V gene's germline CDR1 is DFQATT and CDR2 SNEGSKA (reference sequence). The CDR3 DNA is TGCAGTGCTAGAGCATTAGGGGGCTGGCAGCCCCAGCATTTT. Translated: CSARALGGWQPQHF.

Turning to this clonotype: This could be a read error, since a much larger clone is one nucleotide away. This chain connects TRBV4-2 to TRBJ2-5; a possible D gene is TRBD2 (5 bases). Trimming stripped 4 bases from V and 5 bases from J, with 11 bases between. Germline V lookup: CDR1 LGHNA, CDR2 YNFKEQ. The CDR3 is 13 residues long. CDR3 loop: CASSPRRHETQYF. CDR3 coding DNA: TGTGCCAGCAGCCCTAGGAGGCACGAGACCCAGTACTTC.

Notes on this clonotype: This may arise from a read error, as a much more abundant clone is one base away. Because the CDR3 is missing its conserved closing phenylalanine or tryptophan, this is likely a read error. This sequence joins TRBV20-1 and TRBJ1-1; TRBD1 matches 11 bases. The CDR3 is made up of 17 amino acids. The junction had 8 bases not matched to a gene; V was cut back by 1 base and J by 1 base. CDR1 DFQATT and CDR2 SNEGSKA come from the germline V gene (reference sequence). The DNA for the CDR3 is TGCAGTGCTAGAGTTCCTGGACAGGGGGCGGGGAACACTGAAGCTTTCATT. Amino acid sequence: CSARVPGQGAGNTEAFI.

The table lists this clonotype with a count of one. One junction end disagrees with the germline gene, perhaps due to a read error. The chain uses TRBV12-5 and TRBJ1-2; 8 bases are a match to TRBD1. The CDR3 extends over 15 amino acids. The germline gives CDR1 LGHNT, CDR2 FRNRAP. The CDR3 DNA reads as TGTGCTAGTGATTTGGGTACAGGGGGACCTATCGGCTACACCTTC. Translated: CASDLGTGGPIGYTF.

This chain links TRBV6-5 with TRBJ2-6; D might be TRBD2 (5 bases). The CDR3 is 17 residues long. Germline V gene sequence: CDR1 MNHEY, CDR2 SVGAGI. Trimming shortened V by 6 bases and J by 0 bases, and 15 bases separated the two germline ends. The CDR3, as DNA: TGTGCCAGCAGCTTAGCGCGAGCCAGCTCTGGGGCCAACGTCCTGACTTTC. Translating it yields CASSLARASSGANVLTF.

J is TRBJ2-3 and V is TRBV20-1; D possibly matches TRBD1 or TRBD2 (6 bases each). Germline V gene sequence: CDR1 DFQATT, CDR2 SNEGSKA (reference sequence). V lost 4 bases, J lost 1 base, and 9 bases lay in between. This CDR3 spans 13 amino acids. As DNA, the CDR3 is TGCAGTGCTACGGAGGGGGGCACAGATACGCAGTATTTT. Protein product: CSATEGGTDTQYF.

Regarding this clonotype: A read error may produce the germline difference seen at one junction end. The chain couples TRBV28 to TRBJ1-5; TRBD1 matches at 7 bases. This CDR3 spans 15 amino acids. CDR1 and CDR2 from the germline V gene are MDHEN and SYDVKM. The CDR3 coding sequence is TGTACCAGCACCGAACAGGGGAAAACGAATCAGCCCAAGCATTTT. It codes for CTSTEQGKTNQPKHF.

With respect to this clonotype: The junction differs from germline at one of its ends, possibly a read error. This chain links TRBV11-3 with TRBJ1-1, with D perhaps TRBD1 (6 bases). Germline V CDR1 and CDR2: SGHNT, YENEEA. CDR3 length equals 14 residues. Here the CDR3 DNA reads TGTGCCAGCAGCACGAGGGGGGAGTACACTGAAACTTTCTTT. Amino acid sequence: CASSTRGEYTETFF.

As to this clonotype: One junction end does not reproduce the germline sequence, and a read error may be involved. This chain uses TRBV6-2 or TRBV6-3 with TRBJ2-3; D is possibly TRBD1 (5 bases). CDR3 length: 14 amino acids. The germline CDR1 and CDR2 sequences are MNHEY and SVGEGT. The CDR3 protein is CASIYSDTTDTQYF. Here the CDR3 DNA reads TGTGCCAGCATTTACTCGGACACCACAGATACGCAGTATTTT.